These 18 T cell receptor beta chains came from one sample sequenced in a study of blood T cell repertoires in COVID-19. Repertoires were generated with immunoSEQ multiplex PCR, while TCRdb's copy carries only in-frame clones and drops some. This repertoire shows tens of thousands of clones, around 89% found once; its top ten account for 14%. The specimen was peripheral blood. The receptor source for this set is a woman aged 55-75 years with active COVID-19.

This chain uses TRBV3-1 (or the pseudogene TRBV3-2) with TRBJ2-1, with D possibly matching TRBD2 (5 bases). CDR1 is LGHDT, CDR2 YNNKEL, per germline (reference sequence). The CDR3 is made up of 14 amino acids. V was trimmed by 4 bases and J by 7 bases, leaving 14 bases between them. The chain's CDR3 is CASSLASRGNEQFF. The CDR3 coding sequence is TGTGCCAGCAGCCTAGCCTCAAGAGGGAATGAGCAGTTCTTC.

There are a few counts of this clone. The CDR3: CASSYKGARPYNSPLHF. CDR3 nucleotides: TGTGCCAGCAGTTATAAGGGGGCGCGGCCCTATAATTCACCCCTCCACTTT. V and J are TRBV11-3 and TRBJ1-6, with 7 bases fitting TRBD1. Germline V gene data show CDR1 as SGHNT and CDR2 as YENEEA. The CDR3 is 17 amino acids. Trimming took 6 bases from V and 2 from J; bases not matched to a gene: 10.

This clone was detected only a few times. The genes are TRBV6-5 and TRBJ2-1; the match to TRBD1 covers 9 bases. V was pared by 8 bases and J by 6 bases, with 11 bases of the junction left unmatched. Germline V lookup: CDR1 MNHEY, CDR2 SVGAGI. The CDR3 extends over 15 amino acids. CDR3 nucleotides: TGTGCCAGCTACACAGGGACAGGGAGTAGCAATGAGCAGTTCTTC. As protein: CASYTGTGSSNEQFF.

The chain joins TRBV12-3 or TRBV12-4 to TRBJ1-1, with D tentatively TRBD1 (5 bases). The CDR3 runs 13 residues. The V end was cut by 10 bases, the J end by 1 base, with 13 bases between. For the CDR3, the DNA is TGTGCCATCGCCGGGGGAGGGAACACTGAAGCTTTCTTT. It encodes CAIAGGGNTEAFF.

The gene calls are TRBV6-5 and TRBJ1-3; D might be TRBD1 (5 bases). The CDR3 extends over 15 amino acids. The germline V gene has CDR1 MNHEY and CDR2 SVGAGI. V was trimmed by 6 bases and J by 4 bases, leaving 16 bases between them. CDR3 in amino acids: CASSRGTLGGNTIYF. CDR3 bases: TGTGCCAGCAGCCGGGGGACTTTGGGCGGAAACACCATATATTTT.

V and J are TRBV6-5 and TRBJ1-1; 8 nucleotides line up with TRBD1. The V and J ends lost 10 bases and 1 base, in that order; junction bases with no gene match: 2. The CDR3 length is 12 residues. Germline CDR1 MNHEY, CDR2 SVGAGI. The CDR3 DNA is TGTGCCACCCAGGGGGCGAACACTGAAGCTTTCTTT. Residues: CATQGANTEAFF.

In DNA, the CDR3 is TGTGCCAGCAGCTCCGGGACAGGGGTTGAAAAACTGTTTTTT. Translation: CASSSGTGVEKLFF. The chain combines TRBV6-6 with TRBJ1-4; 10 bases agree with TRBD1. Germline V gene data show CDR1 as MNHNY and CDR2 as SVGAGI (reference sequence). The ends lost 6 bases at V and 7 bases at J; junction bases unmatched: 5. The CDR3 totals 14 residues.

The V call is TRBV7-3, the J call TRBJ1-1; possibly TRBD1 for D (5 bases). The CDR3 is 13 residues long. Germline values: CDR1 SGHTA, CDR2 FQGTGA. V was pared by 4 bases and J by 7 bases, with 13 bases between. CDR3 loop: CASSSQGRDEAFF. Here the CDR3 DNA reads TGTGCCAGCAGCTCGCAGGGTCGAGATGAAGCTTTCTTT.

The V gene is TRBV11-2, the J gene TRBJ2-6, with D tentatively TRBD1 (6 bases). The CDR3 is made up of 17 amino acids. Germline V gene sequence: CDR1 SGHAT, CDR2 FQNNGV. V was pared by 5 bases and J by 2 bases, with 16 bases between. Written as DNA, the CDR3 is TGTGCCAGCAGCGCTCCCCCCAACAGGGCTGGGGCCAACGTCCTGACTTTC. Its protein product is CASSAPPNRAGANVLTF. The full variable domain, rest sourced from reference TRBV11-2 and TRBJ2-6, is EAGVAQSPRYKIIEKRQSVAFWCNPISGHATLYWYQQILGQGPKLLIQFQNNGVVDDSQLPKDRFSAERLKGVDSTLKIQPAKLEDSAVYLCASSAPPNRAGANVLTFGAGSRLTVL.

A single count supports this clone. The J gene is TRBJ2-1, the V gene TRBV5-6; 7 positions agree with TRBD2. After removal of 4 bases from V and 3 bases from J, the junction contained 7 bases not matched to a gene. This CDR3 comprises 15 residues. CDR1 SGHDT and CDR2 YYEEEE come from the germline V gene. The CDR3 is CASSPRLAVYNEQFF. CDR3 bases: TGTGCCAGCAGCCCGAGGCTAGCGGTCTACAATGAGCAGTTCTTC. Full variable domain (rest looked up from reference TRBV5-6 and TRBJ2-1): DAGVTQSPTHLIKTRGQQVTLRCSPKSGHDTVSWYQQALGQGPQFIFQYYEEEERQRGNFPDRFSGHQFPNYSSELNVNALLLGDSALYLCASSPRLAVYNEQFFGPGTRLTVL.

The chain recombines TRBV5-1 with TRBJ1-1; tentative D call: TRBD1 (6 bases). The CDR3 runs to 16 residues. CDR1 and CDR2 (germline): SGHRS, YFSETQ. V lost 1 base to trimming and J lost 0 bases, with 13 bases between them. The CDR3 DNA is TGCGCCAGCAGCTTGATGGGACATCCAATGAACACTGAAGCTTTCTTT. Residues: CASSLMGHPMNTEAFF.

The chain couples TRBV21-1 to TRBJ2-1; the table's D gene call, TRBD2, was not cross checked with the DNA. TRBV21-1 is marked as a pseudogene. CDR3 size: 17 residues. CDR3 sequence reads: CASSKDWTSGLYNEQFF. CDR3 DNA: TGTGCCAGCAGCAAAGACTGGACTAGCGGGCTATACAATGAGCAGTTCTTC.

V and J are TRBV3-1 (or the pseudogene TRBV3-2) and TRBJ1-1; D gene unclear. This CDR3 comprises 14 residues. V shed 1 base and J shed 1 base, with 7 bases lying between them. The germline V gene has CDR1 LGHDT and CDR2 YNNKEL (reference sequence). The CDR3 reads CASSQVEANTEAFF. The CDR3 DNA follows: TGTGCCAGCAGCCAAGTCGAGGCGAACACTGAAGCTTTCTTT.

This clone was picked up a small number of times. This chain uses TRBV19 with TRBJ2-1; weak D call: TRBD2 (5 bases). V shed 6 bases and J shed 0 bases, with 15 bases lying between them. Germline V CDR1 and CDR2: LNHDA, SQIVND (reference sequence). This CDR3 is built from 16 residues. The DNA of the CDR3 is TGTGCCAGTAGGCCTCTGGCAGAGGGCTCCTACAATGAGCAGTTCTTC. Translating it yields CASRPLAEGSYNEQFF. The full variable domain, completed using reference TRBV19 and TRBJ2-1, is DGGITQSPKYLFRKEGQNVTLSCEQNLNHDAMYWYRQDPGQGLRLIYYSQIVNDFQKGDIAEGYSVSREKKESFPLTVTSAQKNPTAFYLCASRPLAEGSYNEQFFGPGTRLTVL.

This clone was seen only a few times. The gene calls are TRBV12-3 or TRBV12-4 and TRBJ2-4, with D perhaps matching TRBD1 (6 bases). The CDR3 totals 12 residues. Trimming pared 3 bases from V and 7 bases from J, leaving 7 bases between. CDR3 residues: CASSLDSNIQYF. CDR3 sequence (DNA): TGTGCCAGCAGTTTGGACAGCAACATTCAGTACTTC.

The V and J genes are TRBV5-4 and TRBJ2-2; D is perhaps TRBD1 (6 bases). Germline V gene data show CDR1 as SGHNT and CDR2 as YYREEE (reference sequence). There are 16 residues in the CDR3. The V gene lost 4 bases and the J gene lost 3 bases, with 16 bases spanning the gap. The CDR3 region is CASSAPDRIHTGELFF. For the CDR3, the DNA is TGTGCCAGCAGCGCACCAGACAGGATACACACCGGGGAGCTGTTTTTT.

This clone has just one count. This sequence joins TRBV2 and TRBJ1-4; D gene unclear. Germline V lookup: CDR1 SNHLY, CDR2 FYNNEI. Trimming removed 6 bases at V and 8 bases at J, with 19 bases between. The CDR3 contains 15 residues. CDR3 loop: CASRGFPRLHEKLFF. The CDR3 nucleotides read TGTGCCAGCAGAGGATTTCCCAGGTTGCACGAAAAACTGTTTTTT.

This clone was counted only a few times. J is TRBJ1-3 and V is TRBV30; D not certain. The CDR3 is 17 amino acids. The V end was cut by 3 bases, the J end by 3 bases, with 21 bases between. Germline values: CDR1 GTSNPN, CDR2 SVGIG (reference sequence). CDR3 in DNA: TGTGCCTGGAGACCCCTCCCCCGGGAAACCAATGGAAACACCATATATTTT. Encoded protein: CAWRPLPRETNGNTIYF.